This T cell receptor beta chain was sequenced in a study of blood T cell repertoires in COVID-19. Study-wide background: T cells, B-cell-depleted T cells, or PBMCs provided the cDNA or gDNA that served as material.

CDR3 length: 14 residues. CDR1 and CDR2 from the germline V gene are SGHRS and YFSETQ. J gave up 2 bases and V 5 bases, and 5 bases lay outside the gene matches. In the authors' workflow: The authors estimated nucleated cell counts from reference gene primer amplification. Produced via immunoSEQ multiplex PCR; TCRdb's table is partial and in-frame only. For V, J and clone size, that table is used; D and trimming come from the DNA. The sample shows approximately 410,000 clones, 86% of them seen only once. The rearrangement uses TRBV5-1 and TRBJ1-1, with 8 positions matching TRBD1. Sequenced input: peripheral blood. The origin of this receptor is a woman under 40 with active or convalescent COVID-19. CDR3 coding DNA: TGCGCCAGCAGACAGGGGACAGGCAACACTGAAGCTTTCTTT. Its translation: CASRQGTGNTEAFF. The whole variable domain, remainder taken from reference TRBV5-1 and TRBJ1-1, is KAGVTQTPRYLIKTRGQQVTLSCSPISGHRSVSWYQQTPGQGLQFLFEYFSETQRNKGNFPGRFSGRQFSNSRSEMNVSTLELGDSALYLCASRQGTGNTEAFFGQGTRLTVV.